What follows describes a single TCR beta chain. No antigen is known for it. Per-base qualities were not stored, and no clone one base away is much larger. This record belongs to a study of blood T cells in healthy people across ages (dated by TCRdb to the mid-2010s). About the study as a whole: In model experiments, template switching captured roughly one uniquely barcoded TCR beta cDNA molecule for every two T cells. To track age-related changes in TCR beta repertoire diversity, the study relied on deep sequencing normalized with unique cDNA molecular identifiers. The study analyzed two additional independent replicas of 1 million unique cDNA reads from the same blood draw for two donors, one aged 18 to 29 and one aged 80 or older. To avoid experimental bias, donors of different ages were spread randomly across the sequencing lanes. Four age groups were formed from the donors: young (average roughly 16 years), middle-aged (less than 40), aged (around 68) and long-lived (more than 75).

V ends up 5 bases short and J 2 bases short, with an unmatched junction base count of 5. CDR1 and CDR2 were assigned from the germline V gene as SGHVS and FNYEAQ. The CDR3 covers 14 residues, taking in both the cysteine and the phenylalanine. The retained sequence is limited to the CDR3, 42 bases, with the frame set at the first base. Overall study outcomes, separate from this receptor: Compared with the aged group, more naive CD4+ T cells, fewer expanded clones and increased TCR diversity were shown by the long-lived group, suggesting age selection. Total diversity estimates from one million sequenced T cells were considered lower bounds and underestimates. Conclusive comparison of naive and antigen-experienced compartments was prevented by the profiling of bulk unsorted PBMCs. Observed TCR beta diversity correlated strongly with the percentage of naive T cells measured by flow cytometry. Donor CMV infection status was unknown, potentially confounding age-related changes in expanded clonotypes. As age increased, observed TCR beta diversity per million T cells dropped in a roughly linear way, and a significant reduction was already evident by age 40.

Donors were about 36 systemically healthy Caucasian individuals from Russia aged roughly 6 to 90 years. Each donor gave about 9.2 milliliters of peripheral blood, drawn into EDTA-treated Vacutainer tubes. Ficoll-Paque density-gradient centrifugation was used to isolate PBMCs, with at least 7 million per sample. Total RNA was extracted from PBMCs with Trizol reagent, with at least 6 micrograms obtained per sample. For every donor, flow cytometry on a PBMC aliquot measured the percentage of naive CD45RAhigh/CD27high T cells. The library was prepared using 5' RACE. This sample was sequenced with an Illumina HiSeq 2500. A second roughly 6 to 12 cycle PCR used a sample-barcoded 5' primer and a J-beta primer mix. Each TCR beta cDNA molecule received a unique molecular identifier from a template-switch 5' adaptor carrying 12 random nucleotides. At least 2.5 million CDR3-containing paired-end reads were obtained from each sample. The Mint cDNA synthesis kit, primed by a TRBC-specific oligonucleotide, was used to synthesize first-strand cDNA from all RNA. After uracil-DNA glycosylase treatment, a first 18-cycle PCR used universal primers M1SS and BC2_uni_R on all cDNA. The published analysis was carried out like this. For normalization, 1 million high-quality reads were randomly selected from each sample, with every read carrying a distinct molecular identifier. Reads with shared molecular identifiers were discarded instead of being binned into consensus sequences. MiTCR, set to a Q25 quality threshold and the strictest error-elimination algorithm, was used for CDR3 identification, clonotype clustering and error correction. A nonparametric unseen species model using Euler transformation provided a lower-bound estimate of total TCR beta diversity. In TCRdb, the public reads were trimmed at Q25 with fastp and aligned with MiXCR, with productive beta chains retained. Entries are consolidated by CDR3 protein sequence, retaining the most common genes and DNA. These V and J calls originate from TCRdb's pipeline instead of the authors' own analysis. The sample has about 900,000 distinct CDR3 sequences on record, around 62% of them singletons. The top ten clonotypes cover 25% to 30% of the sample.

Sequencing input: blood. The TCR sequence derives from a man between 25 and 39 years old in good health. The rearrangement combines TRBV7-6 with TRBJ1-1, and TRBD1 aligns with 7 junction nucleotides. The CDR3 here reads CASSRGQSNTEAFF. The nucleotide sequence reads TGTGCCAGCAGCAGGGGACAGAGCAACACTGAAGCTTTCTTT.